The 24 T cell receptor beta chains in this list originate from one sample, sequenced in a study of cytomegalovirus exposure and HLA in healthy donors (TCRdb year 2017). The library relied on the immunoSEQ multiplex PCR assay. For the multiplex PCR, a mixture combining 60 forward primers for TCR Vbeta segments and 13 reverse primers for TCR Jbeta segments was used. The table comes from immuneACCESS by way of TCRdb, which keeps in-frame sequences with V and J called. Part of the clones is missing from these tables; in studies checked, under half for an unresolved V gene and the rest for unknown reasons. A total of approximately 150,000 clones appear in this sample, 78% of them only once. Roughly 13% of the sample is taken by the ten largest. The specimen sequenced was PBMCs. Receptors originate from a woman aged 45-65 years in good health and CMV-seropositive.

The J gene is TRBJ2-7, the V gene TRBV5-1, with 7 bases that match TRBD1. Germline trimming cut 2 bases from V and 7 bases from J; bases unmatched to any gene: 15. Germline V gene data show CDR1 as SGHRS and CDR2 as YFSETQ. This CDR3 comprises 16 residues. The CDR3 spells CASSFSPRQGDNEQYF. The CDR3 bases are TGCGCCAGCAGCTTTTCTCCGCGACAGGGAGACAATGAGCAGTACTTC.

The V and J genes are TRBV9 and TRBJ1-1, with a tentative D call TRBD1 (5 bases). Germline V gene sequence: CDR1 SGDLS, CDR2 YYNGEE. The CDR3 loop spans 13 amino acids. Trimming took off 0 bases at V and 7 bases at J, with 10 bases between the two ends. The CDR3 sequence is CASSVVDSGEAFF. The CDR3 region has the DNA TGTGCCAGCAGCGTAGTCGACAGTGGTGAAGCTTTCTTT.

This clone was observed a few times. The rearrangement links TRBV15 to TRBJ1-1, with D tentatively TRBD1 (6 bases). Germline loops: CDR1 LNHNV, CDR2 YYDKDF (reference sequence). The V end lost 6 bases, the J end lost 1 base, and 9 bases lay between the germline ends. CDR3 length: 13 amino acids. The CDR3 region has the DNA TGTGCCACCAGGGGAGGGGGGAACACTGAAGCTTTCTTT. It encodes CATRGGGNTEAFF.

The chain links TRBV5-1 to TRBJ1-1, with D tentatively TRBD1 (5 bases). The CDR3 runs to 16 residues. CDR1 is SGHRS, CDR2 YFSETQ, per germline. The V gene lost 0 bases and the J gene lost 0 bases, with 12 bases spanning the gap. In DNA, the CDR3 is TGCGCCAGCAGCTTGGGCCGGGGGAGACTGAACACTGAAGCTTTCTTT. Its translation is CASSLGRGRLNTEAFF.

This chain connects TRBV6-1 to TRBJ2-5; D is unclear. The germline V gene has CDR1 MNHNS and CDR2 SASEGT. The length of the CDR3 is 12 residues. The CDR3 reads CASLGGPETQYF. In DNA, the CDR3 is TGTGCATCGCTCGGCGGCCCAGAGACCCAGTACTTC.

The V call is TRBV2, the J call TRBJ1-6; TRBD1 agrees at 7 bases. The CDR3 is 16 residues long. V gave up 7 bases and J gave up 6 bases; unmatched junction bases: 12. Germline CDR1 reads SNHLY; CDR2 reads FYNNEI. The CDR3, as DNA: TGTGCCAGCAAAGACGGGACAGCGAGCCCTAATTCACCCCTCCACTTT. This sequence encodes CASKDGTASPNSPLHF. Using reference TRBV2 and TRBJ1-6 for the parts outside the CDR3, the full variable domain is EPEVTQTPSHQVTQMGQEVILRCVPISNHLYFYWYRQILGQKVEFLVSFYNNEISEKSEIFDDQFSVERPDGSNFTLKIRSTKLEDSAMYFCASKDGTASPNSPLHFGNGTRLTVT.

This clone was seen more than once but under ten times. The V and J genes are TRBV19 and TRBJ2-5; 8 bases are shared with TRBD1. The germline CDR1 and CDR2 sequences are LNHDA and SQIVND (reference sequence). This CDR3 is built from 15 residues. The trim removed 5 bases at V and 9 bases at J, leaving 14 bases unmatched. CDR3 nucleotide sequence: TGTGCCAGTAGTCCACTCTCCGGGACAGGCAGGGCCCAGTACTTC. Residues: CASSPLSGTGRAQYF.

The gene calls are TRBV6-1 and TRBJ1-5; 8 positions match TRBD1. The CDR3 loop spans 14 amino acids. Trimming at V came to 11 bases and at J to 1 base, leaving 7 bases not matched to a gene. Germline CDR1 reads MNHNS; CDR2 reads SASEGT. CDR3 DNA: TGTGCCGGCCCAGGGGGCTGGAGCAATCAGCCCCAGCATTTT. Translating it yields CAGPGGWSNQPQHF.

J is TRBJ2-1 and V is TRBV4-1, with TRBD2 matching over 12 bases. J gave up 9 bases and V 5 bases, and 8 bases lay outside the gene matches. The CDR3 spans 15 residues. Germline V gene lookup returns CDR1 MGHRA and CDR2 YSYEKL. The DNA of the CDR3 is TGCGCCAGCAGCTCTAGCGGGGGGGCCGTTGGTGAGCAGTTCTTC. Amino acids: CASSSSGGAVGEQFF.

The chain's CDR3 is CASIEGSNSNQPQHF. DNA of the CDR3: TGTGCCAGCATCGAGGGCTCCAATAGCAATCAGCCCCAGCATTTT. J is TRBJ1-5 and V is TRBV6-1; D is undetermined. The germline V gene has CDR1 MNHNS and CDR2 SASEGT. V gave up 7 bases and J gave up 0 bases, with 13 bases separating them. This CDR3 has 15 residues.

The CDR3 loop reads CASSLVLSTYNEQFF. CDR3 DNA: TGCGCCAGCAGCTTGGTCCTTAGTACCTACAATGAGCAGTTCTTC. The chain couples TRBV5-1 to TRBJ2-1; D remains unclear. Germline V gene sequence: CDR1 SGHRS, CDR2 YFSETQ. The CDR3 spans 15 residues. Trimming pared 0 bases from V and 2 bases from J, leaving 9 bases between.

The chain links TRBV6-1 to TRBJ1-3; the D gene is possibly TRBD1 (6 bases). Trimming pared 11 bases from V and 4 bases from J, leaving 18 bases between. In germline, CDR1 is MNHNS, CDR2 SASEGT. This CDR3 is built from 14 residues. The CDR3 bases are TGTGCCGGGACCTCGAGGGGGAAAGGAAACACCATATATTTT. Its translation: CAGTSRGKGNTIYF.

Concerning this clone itself: An end of the junction differs from the germline gene, which may be a read error. This chain joins TRBV6-5 and TRBJ2-3, with TRBD1 matching over 7 bases. There are 13 residues in the CDR3. Germline CDR1 is MNHEY and CDR2 is SVGAGI. This chain's CDR3 is CASSRQGTDAQYF. CDR3 nucleotide sequence: TGTGCCAGTTCCCGACAGGGCACAGATGCGCAGTATTTT.

The V and J genes are TRBV6-6 and TRBJ1-5; 8 bases fit TRBD1. Germline CDR1 MNHNY, CDR2 SVGAGI (reference sequence). The CDR3 covers 16 residues. V was pared by 0 bases and J by 4 bases, with 5 bases of the junction left unmatched. The CDR3 here is CASSYSAGGPNQPQHF. The CDR3 nucleotides are TGTGCCAGCAGTTACTCGGCAGGGGGCCCTAATCAGCCCCAGCATTTT.

CDR3 protein: CASSLGPPPNYGYTF. CDR3 coding DNA: TGTGCCAGCAGCTTGGGGCCCCCACCTAACTATGGCTACACCTTC. The chain is built from TRBV14 and TRBJ1-2, with D perhaps TRBD1 (5 bases). The V gene lost 5 bases and the J gene lost 0 bases, with 13 bases spanning the gap. The CDR3 loop spans 15 amino acids. Per the germline V gene, CDR1 is SGHDN and CDR2 is FVKESK. Based on the CDR3 plus reference TRBV14 and TRBJ1-2, the full variable domain is EAGVTQFPSHSVIEKGQTVTLRCDPISGHDNLYWYRRVMGKEIKFLLHFVKESKQDESGMPNNRFLAERTGGTYSTLKVQPAELEDSGVYFCASSLGPPPNYGYTFGSGTRLTVV.

This clone appeared a few times. The chain uses TRBV7-8 and TRBJ2-7; 7 bases fit TRBD2. Losses at the gene ends were 5 bases for V and 0 bases for J; bases not matched to a gene: 10. There are 16 residues in the CDR3. Germline-derived CDR1 and CDR2 are SGHVS and FQNEAQ. CDR3 sequence (DNA): TGTGCCAGCAGCACAGACAGCGGGGCCTTCTCCTACGAGCAGTACTTC. Translated: CASSTDSGAFSYEQYF.

The chain recombines TRBV7-3 with TRBJ2-3; no definite D call. V gave up 5 bases and J gave up 2 bases, with 8 bases separating them. The V gene's germline CDR1 is SGHTA and CDR2 FQGTGA. This CDR3 spans 13 amino acids. Here the CDR3 reads CASSQTYTDTQYF. In DNA, the CDR3 is TGTGCCAGCAGCCAGACTTACACAGATACGCAGTATTTT.

The V and J genes are TRBV11-1 and TRBJ2-5; 7 bases are a match to TRBD1. In germline, CDR1 is SGHAT, CDR2 FQDESV (reference sequence). The CDR3 loop spans 15 amino acids. The V and J ends lost 0 bases and 5 bases, in that order; junction bases with no gene match: 6. This CDR3 reads CASSLARGPPETQYF. CDR3 DNA: TGTGCCAGCAGCTTAGCTAGGGGGCCCCCTGAGACCCAGTACTTC.

The chain is built from TRBV18 and TRBJ1-5; 10 positions agree with TRBD1. CDR3 length equals 18 residues. V shed 0 bases and J 2 bases; nucleotides not matched to a gene: 7. Germline values: CDR1 KGHSH, CDR2 LQKENI. CDR3 sequence: CASSPPGTGVLGNQPQHF. CDR3 DNA: TGTGCCAGCTCACCACCGGGGACAGGGGTGTTGGGCAATCAGCCCCAGCATTTT.

V gene TRBV19 combines with J gene TRBJ2-7; possibly TRBD1 for D (7 bases). The germline gives CDR1 LNHDA, CDR2 SQIVND (reference sequence). V was shortened by 8 bases and J by 3 bases, with 20 bases between the two germline ends. The CDR3 runs to 15 residues. This CDR3 reads CASRSGDTGVYEQYF. The CDR3 nucleotides read TGTGCCAGTCGCTCGGGGGATACAGGGGTCTACGAGCAGTACTTC.

This clone was detected only a few times. The chain employs TRBV7-2 and TRBJ2-7; 7 positions agree with TRBD2. From germline, CDR1 is SGHTA and CDR2 FQGNSA. This CDR3 comprises 12 residues. V shed 1 base, J shed 7 bases, and the junction held 1 base outside the gene matches. CDR3 protein: CASSLEAGEQYF. DNA for the CDR3: TGTGCCAGCAGCTTAGAAGCGGGGGAGCAGTACTTC. The full variable domain, completed using reference TRBV7-2 and TRBJ2-7, is GAGVSQSPSNKVTEKGKDVELRCDPISGHTALYWYRQSLGQGLEFLIYFQGNSAPDKSGLPSDRFSAERTGGSVSTLTIQRTQQEDSAVYLCASSLEAGEQYFGPGTRLTVT.

CDR3 in amino acids: CASSPPSVSNTEAFF. CDR3 DNA: TGCGCCAGCAGCCCCCCATCAGTTTCGAACACTGAAGCTTTCTTT. The chain combines TRBV4-1 with TRBJ1-1; D is unclear. Trimming removed 4 bases from V and 1 base from J, with 13 bases in between. Germline V gene lookup returns CDR1 MGHRA and CDR2 YSYEKL. The CDR3 has 15 residues.

This chain connects TRBV5-6 to TRBJ1-6; D may be TRBD1 (6 bases). From germline, CDR1 is SGHDT and CDR2 YYEEEE. V was trimmed by 3 bases and J by 6 bases, leaving 16 bases between them. The CDR3 loop spans 16 amino acids. Written as DNA, the CDR3 is TGTGCCAGCAGCTCAGTTCCGGGACATATTAATTCACCCCTCCACTTT. This gives the protein CASSSVPGHINSPLHF.

The chain carries TRBV5-1 and TRBJ1-2; a weak D match, TRBD1 (5 bases). Germline V gene lookup returns CDR1 SGHRS and CDR2 YFSETQ. The CDR3 totals 15 residues. V was cut by 0 bases and J by 4 bases, with 13 bases left in between. CDR3 amino acids: CASSLESDRLYGYTF. The CDR3 DNA follows: TGCGCCAGCAGCTTGGAATCCGACAGACTCTATGGCTACACCTTC. Supplemented by reference TRBV5-1 and TRBJ1-2, the full variable domain reads KAGVTQTPRYLIKTRGQQVTLSCSPISGHRSVSWYQQTPGQGLQFLFEYFSETQRNKGNFPGRFSGRQFSNSRSEMNVSTLELGDSALYLCASSLESDRLYGYTFGSGTRLTVV.